The 17 T cell receptor beta chains below come from one sample, sequenced in a study of shared clonotypes between healthy human individuals. Sequencing used immunoSEQ multiplex PCR; TCRdb keeps in-frame clones, though not all of them. This table has 800,000 to 950,000 clones, just over 95% appearing once. Naive CD8 cells comprised CD45RO-negative, CCR7-positively selected cells, excluding terminally differentiated effector memory CD45RA+ cells. Sequencing was performed on naive CD8+ T cells sorted from blood. The receptor set was obtained from a man aged 25-45 years in good health.

V is TRBV6-6 and J is TRBJ2-2; D is uncertain. V lost 5 bases and J lost 0, with 10 bases in between. The CDR3 covers 15 residues. Germline assignment: CDR1 MNHNY and CDR2 SVGAGI (reference sequence). The CDR3 bases are TGTGCCAGCAGTCAAGGACGAACGAACACCGGGGAGCTGTTTTTT. Its protein product is CASSQGRTNTGELFF.

The V gene is TRBV11-2, the J gene TRBJ1-1, with D maybe TRBD1 (5 bases). This CDR3 has 16 residues. Germline V lookup: CDR1 SGHAT, CDR2 FQNNGV. The germline V and J ends were trimmed by 5 bases and 3 bases, with 19 bases remaining between them. This CDR3 reads CASSPRTKGGDTEAFF. The CDR3 DNA is TGTGCCAGCAGCCCCCGAACAAAGGGAGGGGACACTGAAGCTTTCTTT.

This chain links TRBV6-5 with TRBJ1-2; D gene uncertain. CDR1 and CDR2 (germline): MNHEY, SVGAGI. The V end lost 4 bases, the J end lost 0 bases, and 15 bases lay between the germline ends. There are 16 residues in the CDR3. CDR3 nucleotides: TGTGCCAGCAGTTGGGGAAAGGGCCTTTCTAACTATGGCTACACCTTC. Amino acids: CASSWGKGLSNYGYTF.

The chain joins TRBV28 to TRBJ2-3; D not resolved. The CDR3 has 14 amino acids. CDR1 is MDHEN, CDR2 SYDVKM, per germline. V lost 6 bases and J 2 bases, leaving 12 bases between the germline ends. The CDR3 is CASSQGSSTDTQYF. The CDR3, as DNA: TGTGCCAGCAGCCAAGGAAGCTCCACAGATACGCAGTATTTT.

V is TRBV28 and J is TRBJ2-5; D gene ambiguous. The CDR3 consists of 11 residues. V lost 8 bases and J lost 5, with 9 bases in between. The V gene's germline CDR1 is MDHEN and CDR2 SYDVKM. CDR3 sequence reads: CASGSRETQYF. The CDR3 bases are TGTGCCAGCGGTTCCCGGGAGACCCAGTACTTC.

The chain couples TRBV28 to TRBJ2-1; D is possibly TRBD1 (6 bases). The CDR3 consists of 16 residues. Trimming removed 4 bases at V and 0 bases at J, with 13 bases between. Germline assignment: CDR1 MDHEN and CDR2 SYDVKM. The CDR3 coding sequence is TGTGCCAGCAGTTCCCTGGACAGCAGCTCCTACAATGAGCAGTTCTTC. As protein: CASSSLDSSSYNEQFF.

The chain joins TRBV5-1 to TRBJ2-1; 7 bases agree with TRBD1. Trimming at V came to 1 base and at J to 4 bases, leaving 8 bases not matched to a gene. Germline-derived CDR1 and CDR2 are SGHRS and YFSETQ. This CDR3 contains 16 residues. The CDR3 sequence: CASSLRTGSEYNEQFF. The CDR3 coding sequence is TGCGCCAGCAGCTTGCGGACAGGATCTGAGTACAATGAGCAGTTCTTC. Combining the CDR3 with reference TRBV5-1 and TRBJ2-1 gives the whole variable domain KAGVTQTPRYLIKTRGQQVTLSCSPISGHRSVSWYQQTPGQGLQFLFEYFSETQRNKGNFPGRFSGRQFSNSRSEMNVSTLELGDSALYLCASSLRTGSEYNEQFFGPGTRLTVL.

The V gene is TRBV7-2, the J gene TRBJ2-1; possible D gene TRBD2, 6 bases. This CDR3 spans 15 amino acids. Germline CDR1 reads SGHTA; CDR2 reads FQGNSA. Deletions cut 5 bases from V and 10 bases from J, with 21 bases between. CDR3 sequence: CASSLWGLAAGEQFF. The CDR3 coding sequence is TGTGCCAGCAGCCTATGGGGGTTAGCGGCAGGCGAGCAGTTCTTC.

V gene TRBV5-1 combines with J gene TRBJ2-2; D perhaps matches TRBD2 (5 bases). Trimming left V 7 bases short and J 6 bases short, with 7 bases between. The CDR3 sequence is 11 residues long. Germline V gene data show CDR1 as SGHRS and CDR2 as YFSETQ. The CDR3 DNA reads TGCGCCAGCCTCGGGGCCGGGGAGCTGTTTTTT. It encodes CASLGAGELFF.

This chain joins TRBV28 and TRBJ2-3, with 7 bases identical to TRBD2. The CDR3 contains 17 residues. Germline lookup yields CDR1 MDHEN and CDR2 SYDVKM. With 3 bases clipped from V and 0 bases from J, the junction kept 9 bases outside the gene matches. Here the CDR3 reads CASSFDAGVLSTDTQYF. In DNA, the CDR3 is TGTGCCAGCAGTTTCGACGCGGGAGTGCTTAGCACAGATACGCAGTATTTT.

The V gene is TRBV7-9, the J gene TRBJ2-1; tentatively, D is TRBD2 (6 bases). Between the trimmed V and J ends, which lost 2 bases and 0 bases, there was a span of 17 bases. This CDR3 spans 18 amino acids. Per germline, CDR1 SEHNR and CDR2 FQNEAQ (reference sequence). The CDR3 DNA reads TGTGCCAGCAGCTTATTTCTGGCCGGGGGATCCTCCTACAATGAGCAGTTCTTC. The encoded protein is CASSLFLAGGSSYNEQFF.

The chain employs TRBV7-8 and TRBJ1-1; 7 bases map to TRBD1. The V and J ends lost 2 bases and 4 bases, in that order; junction bases with no gene match: 4. Germline-derived CDR1 and CDR2 are SGHVS and FQNEAQ. This CDR3 region has 14 residues. This chain's CDR3 is CASSLPGGSTEAFF. For the CDR3, the DNA is TGTGCCAGCAGCTTACCAGGGGGTAGCACTGAAGCTTTCTTT.

The rearrangement uses TRBV7-9 and TRBJ2-2; D remains ambiguous. V shed 5 bases and J shed 6 bases, with 16 bases lying between them. Germline V CDR1 and CDR2: SEHNR, FQNEAQ (reference sequence). CDR3 size: 15 residues. Written as DNA, the CDR3 is TGTGCCAGCAGCCCCCAACCCCCAGTTGCCGGGGAGCTGTTTTTT. It codes for CASSPQPPVAGELFF.

V is TRBV27 and J is TRBJ1-4, with D maybe TRBD1 (6 bases). V was shortened by 9 bases and J by 4 bases, with 12 bases between the two germline ends. The germline gives CDR1 MNHEY, CDR2 SMNVEV (reference sequence). The CDR3 is made up of 13 amino acids. The DNA for the CDR3 is TGTGCCAGTACCGGGACACTTAATGAAAAACTGTTTTTT. Protein product: CASTGTLNEKLFF.

Here the CDR3 DNA reads TGTGCCAGCAGCCCAGTGACTAGCGGCCTCACCTACGAGCAGTACTTC. It encodes CASSPVTSGLTYEQYF. The genes are TRBV7-9 and TRBJ2-7, with 9 nucleotides matching TRBD2. V shed 5 bases and J 2 bases; nucleotides not matched to a gene: 10. The CDR3 length is 16 residues. Germline CDR1 reads SEHNR; CDR2 reads FQNEAQ (reference sequence).

J is TRBJ2-7 and V is TRBV7-9; 7 nucleotides agree with TRBD1. Per germline, CDR1 SEHNR and CDR2 FQNEAQ (reference sequence). V lost 4 bases and J lost 5; bases outside the gene matches: 5. CDR3 size: 13 residues. CDR3 nucleotide sequence: TGTGCCAGCAGCTCAGGGGGTAGCCACGAGCAGTACTTC. It yields the protein CASSSGGSHEQYF. Full variable domain (remainder filled in from reference TRBV7-9 and TRBJ2-7): DTGVSQNPRHKITKRGQNVTFRCDPISEHNRLYWYRQTLGQGPEFLTYFQNEAQLEKSRLLSDRFSAERPKGSFSTLEIQRTEQGDSAMYLCASSSGGSHEQYFGPGTRLTVT.

The chain is built from TRBV4-1 and TRBJ1-3, with a possible D match to TRBD1 (5 bases). CDR3 length: 15 amino acids. Germline V CDR1 and CDR2: MGHRA, YSYEKL. V was pared by 0 bases and J by 4 bases, with 10 bases between. Here the CDR3 DNA reads TGCGCCAGCAGCCAAGATCCAGGGCACGGAAACACCATATATTTT. Encoded protein: CASSQDPGHGNTIYF.